The subject of this entry is one TCR beta chain. The sample belongs to a study of T-cell memory formation after mild COVID-19. The CDR3 extends over 13 amino acids. Deletions cut 3 bases from V and 2 bases from J, with 7 bases between. From germline, CDR1 is SNHLY and CDR2 FYNNEI. TCRdb re-called the 5' RACE reads with MiXCR, one entry per CDR3 protein. The data show around 150,000 distinct CDR3 sequences, approximately 15% seen once. The sequenced sample consisted of PBMCs or a T cell subset sorted from them (not recorded which). The chain is built from TRBV2 and TRBJ2-5; D gene unclear. The source is an adult woman who had mild COVID-19 (a few samples of this study predate the infection). Cell type and time point are not known. DNA of the CDR3: TGTGCCAGCAGTGATTGGCAGCAAGAGACCCAGTACTTC. Translation: CASSDWQQETQYF.